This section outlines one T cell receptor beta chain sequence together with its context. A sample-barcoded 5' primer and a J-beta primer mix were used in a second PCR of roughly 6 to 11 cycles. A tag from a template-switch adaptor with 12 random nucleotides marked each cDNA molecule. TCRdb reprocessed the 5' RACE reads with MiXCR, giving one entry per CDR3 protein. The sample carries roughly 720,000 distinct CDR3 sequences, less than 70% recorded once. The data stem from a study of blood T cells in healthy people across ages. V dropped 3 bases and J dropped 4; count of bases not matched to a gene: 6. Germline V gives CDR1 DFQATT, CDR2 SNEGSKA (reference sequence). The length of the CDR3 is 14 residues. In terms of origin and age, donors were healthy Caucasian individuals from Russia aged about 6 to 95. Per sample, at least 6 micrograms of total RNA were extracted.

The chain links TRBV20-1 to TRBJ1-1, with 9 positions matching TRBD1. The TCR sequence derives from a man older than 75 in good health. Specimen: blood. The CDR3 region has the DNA TGCAGTGCTAGCCTACAGGGGGCTAGCACTGAAGCTTTCTTT. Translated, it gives CSASLQGASTEAFF.